The 30 T cell receptor beta chains below were found in one sample sequenced in a study of blood T cells in healthy people across ages. Through a sample-barcoded 5' primer and a J-beta primer mix, a second PCR was run for roughly 6 to 12 cycles. TCRdb re-derived calls from the 5' RACE reads in MiXCR, one entry per CDR3 protein. The sample lists about 690,000 distinct CDR3 sequences; roughly 43% were seen once. The sequenced sample was blood. These receptors all come from a man older than 75 in good health.

This clonotype has more than one count but fewer than ten. The chain uses TRBV9 and TRBJ2-3; unclear D gene. V dropped 1 base and J dropped 3 bases, with 9 bases sitting between them. The CDR3 has 14 amino acids. The V gene's germline CDR1 is SGDLS and CDR2 YYNGEE. The CDR3 sequence is CASSVKPFTDTQYF. CDR3 DNA: TGTGCCAGCAGCGTAAAGCCGTTTACAGATACGCAGTATTTT.

J is TRBJ2-1 and V is TRBV3-1; no definite D call. Germline CDR1 and CDR2: LGHDT and YNNKEL (reference sequence). This CDR3 region has 13 residues. Trimming removed 3 bases from V and 3 bases from J, with 6 bases in between. CDR3 residues: CASSHNNYNEQFF. The DNA of the CDR3 is TGTGCCAGCAGCCACAACAACTACAATGAGCAGTTCTTC.

J is TRBJ2-2 and V is TRBV7-8, with a weak D call TRBD1 (6 bases). This CDR3 is built from 17 residues. The V gene's germline CDR1 is SGHVS and CDR2 FQNEAQ. Trimming took off 2 bases at V and 1 base at J, with 14 bases between the two ends. In nucleotides, the CDR3 is TGTGCCAGCAGCTTAAGGGACACCTTAAGGAACACCGGGGAGCTGTTTTTT. Translation gives CASSLRDTLRNTGELFF.

This clonotype has more than one count but fewer than ten. The rearrangement links TRBV5-1 to TRBJ2-1; 10 nucleotides agree with TRBD2. Germline assignment: CDR1 SGHRS and CDR2 YFSETQ. J gave up 9 bases and V 5 bases, and 11 bases lay outside the gene matches. The CDR3 covers 15 residues. The CDR3 sequence: CASSHASSGSIEQFF. CDR3 nucleotides: TGCGCCAGCAGTCACGCGTCTAGCGGGAGTATTGAGCAGTTCTTC.

The V gene is TRBV7-2, the J gene TRBJ2-4; perhaps D is TRBD1 or TRBD2 (6 bases each). V gave up 4 bases and J gave up 15 bases, with 22 bases separating them. Germline-derived CDR1 and CDR2 are SGHTA and FQGNSA. The CDR3 is 14 residues long. CDR3 loop: CASSSRFGGHERYF. The CDR3 nucleotides are TGTGCCAGCAGCTCCAGGTTCGGGGGCCACGAGCGGTACTTC.

V usage is TRBV6-5 and J usage is TRBJ2-1; 7 bases align to TRBD2. With V trimmed by 6 bases and J by 6 bases, 8 bases remained unmatched. This CDR3 has 14 amino acids. CDR1 MNHEY and CDR2 SVGAGI come from the germline V gene. The CDR3 loop is CASRRSGTTNEQFF. CDR3 in DNA: TGTGCCAGCAGGAGAAGCGGGACTACCAATGAGCAGTTCTTC.

This chain joins TRBV12-3 or TRBV12-4 and TRBJ2-3; no definite D call. CDR3 length: 15 amino acids. Trimming stripped 0 bases from V and 2 bases from J, with 9 bases between. CDR3 sequence: CASSLASRNTDTQYF. CDR3 DNA: TGTGCCAGCAGTTTAGCCTCGCGAAACACAGATACGCAGTATTTT.

The chain uses TRBV6-2 or TRBV6-3 and TRBJ2-3, with a tentative D call TRBD1 (6 bases). Germline CDR1 reads MNHEY; CDR2 reads SVGEGT. The CDR3 sequence is 13 residues long. Trimming removed 10 bases from V and 0 bases from J, with 11 bases in between. In nucleotides, the CDR3 is TGTGCCACCAGGGACACGAGCACAGATACGCAGTATTTT. The encoded protein is CATRDTSTDTQYF.

In this sample, this clonotype turned up many times. CDR3 in amino acids: CSVDVKTQYF. CDR3 DNA sequence: TGCAGCGTTGATGTGAAGACCCAGTACTTC. The chain joins TRBV29-1 to TRBJ2-5, with no clear D. Trimming took off 3 bases at V and 6 bases at J, with 5 bases between the two ends. Germline CDR1 and CDR2: SQVTM and ANQGSEA. The CDR3 covers 10 residues.

This clonotype has more than one count but fewer than ten. J is TRBJ2-3 and V is TRBV6-6; TRBD1 might be the D (6 bases). This CDR3 has 14 amino acids. V lost 6 bases, J lost 6 bases, and 16 bases lay in between. Germline V CDR1 and CDR2: MNHNY, SVGAGI (reference sequence). The CDR3 nucleotides are TGTGCCAGCAGGAAAGGGGGTTCGCACGATACGCAGTATTTT. Amino acids: CASRKGGSHDTQYF.

The chain links TRBV10-1 to TRBJ2-7, with a possible D match to TRBD1 (5 bases). Germline values: CDR1 WNHNN, CDR2 SYGVQD (reference sequence). The CDR3 covers 15 residues. V was shortened by 6 bases and J by 0 bases, with 15 bases between the two germline ends. Written as DNA, the CDR3 is TGCGCCAGCAGGATAAGACAGAACGTCTCCTACGAGCAGTACTTC. It yields the protein CASRIRQNVSYEQYF.

This chain joins TRBV6-5 and TRBJ2-1; D not certain. V was cut by 3 bases and J by 3 bases, with 9 bases left in between. This CDR3 contains 14 residues. CDR1 and CDR2 from the germline V gene are MNHEY and SVGAGI. The CDR3 protein is CASSYVGNYNEQFF. The CDR3 DNA follows: TGTGCCAGCAGTTATGTGGGTAACTACAATGAGCAGTTCTTC.

A note on this clonotype: A much larger clone sits a single nucleotide away, making a read error possible. This chain links TRBV7-2 with TRBJ2-5; D ambiguous. The V end lost 0 bases, the J end lost 5 bases, and 19 bases lay between the germline ends. The length of the CDR3 is 17 residues. CDR1 is SGHTA, CDR2 FQGNSA, per germline. The CDR3 here is CASSLAAVNSLPETQYF. In DNA, the CDR3 is TGTGCCAGCAGCTTAGCGGCTGTTAACAGCTTGCCGGAGACCCAGTACTTC.

The rearrangement joins TRBV9 to TRBJ1-1; D is unclear. The germline gives CDR1 SGDLS, CDR2 YYNGEE. The CDR3 consists of 14 residues. V was cut by 6 bases and J by 0 bases, with 12 bases left in between. CDR3 DNA sequence: TGTGCCAGCAACCCCGATCCAATGAACACTGAAGCTTTCTTT. Its translation: CASNPDPMNTEAFF.

The chain uses TRBV6-2 or TRBV6-3 and TRBJ2-1, with TRBD2 matching 13 bases. The CDR3 runs 20 residues. The V segment lost 2 bases and the J segment 1 base; nucleotides outside the gene matches: 11. Per the germline V gene, CDR1 is MNHEY and CDR2 is SVGEGT. The CDR3 region is CASSYPPGTSGMSSYNEQFF. Written as DNA, the CDR3 is TGTGCCAGCAGTTACCCTCCCGGGACTAGCGGGATGTCGTCCTACAATGAGCAGTTCTTC.

The rearrangement links TRBV20-1 to TRBJ1-1; no clear D. Trimming removed 0 bases at V and 2 bases at J, with 10 bases between. Germline V lookup: CDR1 DFQATT, CDR2 SNEGSKA (reference sequence). The CDR3 spans 14 residues. The CDR3 DNA sequence: TGCAGTGCTAGAGACGGCAGATCTAACACTGAAGCTTTCTTT. Protein sequence: CSARDGRSNTEAFF.

This chain connects TRBV20-1 to TRBJ1-1; 11 nucleotides line up with TRBD1. CDR1 and CDR2 (germline): DFQATT, SNEGSKA (reference sequence). V was pared by 2 bases and J by 3 bases, with 2 bases of the junction left unmatched. The CDR3 covers 14 residues. CDR3 in amino acids: CSARWDRGDTEAFF. In nucleotides, the CDR3 is TGCAGTGCTAGATGGGACAGGGGGGACACTGAAGCTTTCTTT.

The V and J genes are TRBV20-1 and TRBJ1-2; possibly TRBD1 for D (6 bases). The V gene lost 3 bases and the J gene lost 8 bases, with 19 bases spanning the gap. The CDR3 sequence is 14 residues long. Germline lookup yields CDR1 DFQATT and CDR2 SNEGSKA (reference sequence). The CDR3 sequence is CSARIPGETGGYTF. CDR3 nucleotides: TGCAGTGCTAGGATACCAGGGGAGACTGGCGGCTACACCTTC.

This sequence joins TRBV6-2 or TRBV6-3 and TRBJ2-5, with D tentatively TRBD2 (5 bases). CDR1 is MNHEY and CDR2 is SVGEGT in the germline V gene. The CDR3 loop spans 14 amino acids. V was cut by 4 bases and J by 6 bases, with 15 bases left in between. CDR3 nucleotide sequence: TGTGCCAGCAGTTCCTGGGCCTCGGGAAAGACCCAGTACTTC. This sequence encodes CASSSWASGKTQYF.

This clonotype has a handful of counts. The rearrangement joins TRBV20-1 to TRBJ2-1; 16 bases map to TRBD2. V lost 4 bases, J lost 8 bases, and 8 bases stayed unmatched. This CDR3 has 16 residues. Germline values: CDR1 DFQATT, CDR2 SNEGSKA (reference sequence). The CDR3 spells CSAISGTSGRADEQFF. Here the CDR3 DNA reads TGCAGTGCTATATCCGGGACTAGCGGGAGGGCCGATGAGCAGTTCTTC.

The chain employs TRBV28 and TRBJ2-3; 10 positions agree with TRBD1. The germline gives CDR1 MDHEN, CDR2 SYDVKM. V gave up 4 bases and J gave up 5 bases; unmatched junction bases: 9. CDR3 length equals 16 residues. The CDR3 is CASSSLTGGLGDTQYF. CDR3 bases: TGTGCCAGCAGTTCTCTGACAGGGGGCCTTGGAGATACGCAGTATTTT.

This clonotype was detected ten times or more. The rearrangement links TRBV7-6 to TRBJ2-3; D not resolved. The CDR3 totals 13 residues. V lost 1 base and J lost 5, with 7 bases in between. Germline-derived CDR1 and CDR2 are SGHVS and FNYEAQ. The CDR3 loop reads CASSLEVLDTQYF. The DNA for the CDR3 is TGTGCCAGCAGCTTAGAGGTTTTAGATACGCAGTATTTT.

This rearrangement joins TRBV7-2 to TRBJ1-1; D might be TRBD1 (6 bases). The CDR3 totals 14 residues. Germline lookup yields CDR1 SGHTA and CDR2 FQGNSA. Trimming left V 4 bases short and J 0 bases short, with 9 bases between. CDR3 nucleotide sequence: TGTGCCAGCAGCTGGGACACGCTGAACACTGAAGCTTTCTTT. Protein: CASSWDTLNTEAFF.

This chain uses TRBV6-1 with TRBJ2-1; 7 bases are shared with TRBD2. Losses at the gene ends were 1 base for V and 7 bases for J; bases not matched to a gene: 10. Germline V gene sequence: CDR1 MNHNS, CDR2 SASEGT. The CDR3 contains 16 residues. The CDR3 region has the DNA TGTGCCAGCAGTGAAGGATCAGCGGGAAGGGTGAATGAGCAGTTCTTC. It is translated as CASSEGSAGRVNEQFF.

V and J are TRBV7-2 and TRBJ2-3; 10 bases are shared with TRBD2. CDR3 size: 18 residues. V shed 1 base and J 0 bases; nucleotides not matched to a gene: 7. Germline CDR1 is SGHTA and CDR2 is FQGNSA. The DNA for the CDR3 is TGTGCCAGCAGCTTAGAAGTAGCGGGGGGCCATAGCACAGATACGCAGTATTTT. Protein sequence: CASSLEVAGGHSTDTQYF.

There are a few counts of this clonotype. Being one base from a much bigger clone, this may be a read error. V gene TRBV6-2 or TRBV6-3 combines with J gene TRBJ1-1; D possibly corresponds to TRBD1 (5 bases). Germline V lookup: CDR1 MNHEY, CDR2 SVGEGT. This CDR3 has 12 amino acids. V was pared by 10 bases and J by 4 bases, with 13 bases between. The CDR3 DNA is TGTGCCACCGTGGGGGGACTCACTGAAGCTTTCTTT. Protein product: CATVGGLTEAFF.

This clonotype was counted between two and nine times. This chain uses TRBV7-2 with TRBJ2-5, with TRBD2 matching over 8 bases. This CDR3 has 15 amino acids. Germline assignment: CDR1 SGHTA and CDR2 FQGNSA. The V segment lost 1 base and the J segment 5 bases; nucleotides outside the gene matches: 6. CDR3 DNA sequence: TGTGCCAGCAGCTTAGGCGGAGCGGGGGAGGAGACCCAGTACTTC. Translating it yields CASSLGGAGEETQYF.

This clonotype was picked up a small number of times. A much larger clone lies one base from this, so it may be a read error. This rearrangement joins TRBV6-6 to TRBJ1-1, with a weak D call TRBD1 (6 bases). CDR1 and CDR2 (germline): MNHNY, SVGAGI (reference sequence). This CDR3 has 13 amino acids. V lost 10 bases and J 1 base, leaving 13 bases between the germline ends. The CDR3 loop is CATQGGQNTEAFF. The CDR3 bases are TGTGCCACACAGGGTGGCCAGAACACTGAAGCTTTCTTT.

The chain uses TRBV20-1 and TRBJ2-1; TRBD1 might be the D (5 bases). The germline V and J ends were trimmed by 2 bases and 7 bases, with 12 bases remaining between them. Germline lookup yields CDR1 DFQATT and CDR2 SNEGSKA (reference sequence). The CDR3 loop spans 13 amino acids. CDR3 bases: TGCAGTGCTAGAATTAACTCAGGGAATGAGCAGTTCTTC. Protein: CSARINSGNEQFF.

The V and J genes are TRBV27 and TRBJ1-5; TRBD1 might be the D (6 bases). V lost 5 bases, J lost 0 bases, and 11 bases lay in between. Germline CDR1 MNHEY, CDR2 SMNVEV (reference sequence). The CDR3 consists of 15 residues. CDR3 residues: CASSIQGYSNQPQHF. The CDR3, as DNA: TGTGCCAGCAGTATACAGGGCTATAGCAATCAGCCCCAGCATTTT.